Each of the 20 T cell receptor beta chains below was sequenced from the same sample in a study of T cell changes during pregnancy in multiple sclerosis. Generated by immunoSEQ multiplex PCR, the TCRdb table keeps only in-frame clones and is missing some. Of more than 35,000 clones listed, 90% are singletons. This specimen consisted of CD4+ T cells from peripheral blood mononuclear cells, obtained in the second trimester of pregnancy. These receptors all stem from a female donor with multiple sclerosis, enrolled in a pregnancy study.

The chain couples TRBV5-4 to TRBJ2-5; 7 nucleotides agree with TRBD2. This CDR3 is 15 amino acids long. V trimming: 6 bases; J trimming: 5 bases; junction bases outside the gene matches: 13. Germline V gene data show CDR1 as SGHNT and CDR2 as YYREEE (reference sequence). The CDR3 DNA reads TGTGCCAGCACACAATCCGGGAGGAAGGGGGAGACCCAGTACTTC. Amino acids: CASTQSGRKGETQYF.

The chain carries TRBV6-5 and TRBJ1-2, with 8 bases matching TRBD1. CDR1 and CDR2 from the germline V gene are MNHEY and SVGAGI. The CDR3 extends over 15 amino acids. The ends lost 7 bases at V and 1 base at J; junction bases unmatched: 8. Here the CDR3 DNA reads TGTGCCAGCAATTCCCCAGGGGGCGGTAACTATGGCTACACCTTC. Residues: CASNSPGGGNYGYTF.

This chain's CDR3 is CASKRTVNTGELFF. The CDR3 DNA is TGTGCCAGCAAGCGGACGGTCAACACCGGGGAGCTGTTTTTT. The chain has TRBV7-3 and TRBJ2-2; possible D gene TRBD2, 5 bases. The germline V and J ends were trimmed by 7 bases and 2 bases, with 11 bases remaining between them. Germline assignment: CDR1 SGHTA and CDR2 FQGTGA. The CDR3 covers 14 residues.

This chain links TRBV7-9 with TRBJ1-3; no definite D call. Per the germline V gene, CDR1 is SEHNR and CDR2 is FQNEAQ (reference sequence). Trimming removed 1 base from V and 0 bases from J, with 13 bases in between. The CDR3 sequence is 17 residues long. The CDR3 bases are TGTGCCAGCAGCTTAGGGATGACCGGACTCTCTGGAAACACCATATATTTT. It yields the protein CASSLGMTGLSGNTIYF.

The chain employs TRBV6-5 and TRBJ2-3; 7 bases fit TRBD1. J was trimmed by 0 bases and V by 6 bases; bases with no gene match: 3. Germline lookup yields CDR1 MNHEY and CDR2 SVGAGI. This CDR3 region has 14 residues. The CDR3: CASRTGWSTDTQYF. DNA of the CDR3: TGTGCCAGCAGGACAGGGTGGAGCACAGATACGCAGTATTTT.

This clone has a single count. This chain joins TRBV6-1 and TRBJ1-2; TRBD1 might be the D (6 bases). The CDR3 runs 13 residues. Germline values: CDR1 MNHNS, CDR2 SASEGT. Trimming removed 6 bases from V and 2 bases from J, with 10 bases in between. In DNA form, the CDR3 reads TGTGCCAGCAGCGAGACAGGCAACTATGGCTACACCTTC. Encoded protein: CASSETGNYGYTF.

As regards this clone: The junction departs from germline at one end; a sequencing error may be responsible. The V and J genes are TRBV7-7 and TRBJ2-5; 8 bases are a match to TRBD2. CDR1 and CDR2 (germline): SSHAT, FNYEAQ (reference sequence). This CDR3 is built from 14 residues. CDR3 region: CASSSLAERETQYF. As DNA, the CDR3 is TGTGCTAGCAGCTCACTAGCGGAGAGGGAGACCCAGTACTTC. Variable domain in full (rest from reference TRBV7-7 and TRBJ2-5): GAGVSQSPRYKVTKRGQDVTLRCDPISSHATLYWYQQALGQGPEFLTYFNYEAQPDKSGLPSDRFSAERPEGSISTLTIQRTEQRDSAMYRCASSSLAERETQYFGPGTRLLVL.

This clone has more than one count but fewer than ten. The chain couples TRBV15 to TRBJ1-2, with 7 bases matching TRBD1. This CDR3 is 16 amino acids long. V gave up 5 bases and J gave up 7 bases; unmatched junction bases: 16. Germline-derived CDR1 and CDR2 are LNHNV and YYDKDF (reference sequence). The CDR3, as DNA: TGTGCCACCAGCCCATTTACCGGAGGGGGCGCAGGTGGCTACACCTTC. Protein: CATSPFTGGGAGGYTF. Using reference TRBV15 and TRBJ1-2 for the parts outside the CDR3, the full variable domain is DAMVIQNPRYQVTQFGKPVTLSCSQTLNHNVMYWYQQKSSQAPKLLFHYYDKDFNNEADTPDNFQSRRPNTSFCFLDIRSPGLGDTAMYLCATSPFTGGGAGGYTFGSGTRLTVV.

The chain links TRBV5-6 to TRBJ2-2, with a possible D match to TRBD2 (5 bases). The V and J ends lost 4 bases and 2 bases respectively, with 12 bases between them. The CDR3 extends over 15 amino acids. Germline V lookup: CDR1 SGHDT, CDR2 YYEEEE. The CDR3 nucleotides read TGTGCCAGCAGCCCTGGACTCCGAAACACCGGGGAGCTGTTTTTT. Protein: CASSPGLRNTGELFF.

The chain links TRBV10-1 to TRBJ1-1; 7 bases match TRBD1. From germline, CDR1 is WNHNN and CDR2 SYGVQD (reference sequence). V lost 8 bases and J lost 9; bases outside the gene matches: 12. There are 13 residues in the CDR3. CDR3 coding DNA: TGCGCCAGCTTCGACAGGGAGGTCCTTCAAGCTTTCTTT. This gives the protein CASFDREVLQAFF.

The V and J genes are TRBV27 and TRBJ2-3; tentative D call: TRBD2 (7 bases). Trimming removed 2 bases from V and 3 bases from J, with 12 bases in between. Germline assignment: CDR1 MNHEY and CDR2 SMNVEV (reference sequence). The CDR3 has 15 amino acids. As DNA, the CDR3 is TGTGCCAGCAGTTTAGCGGGGGCCGGGACAGATACGCAGTATTTT. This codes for CASSLAGAGTDTQYF.

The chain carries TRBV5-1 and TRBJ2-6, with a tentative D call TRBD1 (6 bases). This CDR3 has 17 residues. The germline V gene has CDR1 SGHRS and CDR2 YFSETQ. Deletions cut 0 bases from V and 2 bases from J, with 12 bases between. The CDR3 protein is CASSLEGVQAGANVLTF. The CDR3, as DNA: TGCGCCAGCAGCTTGGAGGGGGTACAGGCTGGGGCCAACGTCCTGACTTTC. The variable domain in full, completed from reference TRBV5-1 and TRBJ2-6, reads KAGVTQTPRYLIKTRGQQVTLSCSPISGHRSVSWYQQTPGQGLQFLFEYFSETQRNKGNFPGRFSGRQFSNSRSEMNVSTLELGDSALYLCASSLEGVQAGANVLTFGAGSRLTVL.

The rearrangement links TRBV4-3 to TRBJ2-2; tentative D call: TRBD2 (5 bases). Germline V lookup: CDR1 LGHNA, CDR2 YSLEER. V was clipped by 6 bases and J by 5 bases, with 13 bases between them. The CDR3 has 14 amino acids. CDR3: CASSGSVVTGELFF. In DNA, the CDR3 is TGCGCCAGCAGTGGGAGTGTGGTAACCGGGGAGCTGTTTTTT.

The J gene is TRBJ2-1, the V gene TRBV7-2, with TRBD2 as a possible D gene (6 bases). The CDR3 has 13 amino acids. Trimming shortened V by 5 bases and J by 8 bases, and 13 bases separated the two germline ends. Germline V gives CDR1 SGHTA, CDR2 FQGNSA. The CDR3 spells CASSKRRRDEQFF. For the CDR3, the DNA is TGTGCCAGCAGCAAACGTCGGAGGGATGAGCAGTTCTTC.

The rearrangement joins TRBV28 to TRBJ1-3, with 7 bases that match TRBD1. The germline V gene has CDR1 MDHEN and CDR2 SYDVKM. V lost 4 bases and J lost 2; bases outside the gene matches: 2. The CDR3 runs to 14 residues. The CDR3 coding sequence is TGTGCCAGCAGTTCAGGGGGTACTGGAAACACCATATATTTT. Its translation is CASSSGGTGNTIYF.

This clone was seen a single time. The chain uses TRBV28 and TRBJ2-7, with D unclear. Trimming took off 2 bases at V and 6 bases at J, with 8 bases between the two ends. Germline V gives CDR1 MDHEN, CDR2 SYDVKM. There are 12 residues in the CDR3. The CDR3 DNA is TGTGCCAGCAGTTTACCCCCAGGCGAGCAGTACTTC. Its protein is CASSLPPGEQYF.

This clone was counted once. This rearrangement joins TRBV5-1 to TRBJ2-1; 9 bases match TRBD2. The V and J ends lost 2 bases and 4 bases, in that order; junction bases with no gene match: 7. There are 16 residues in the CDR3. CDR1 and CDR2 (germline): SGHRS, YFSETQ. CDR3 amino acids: CASSFGGRAPYNEQFF. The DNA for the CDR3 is TGCGCCAGCAGCTTCGGCGGGAGGGCCCCTTACAATGAGCAGTTCTTC.

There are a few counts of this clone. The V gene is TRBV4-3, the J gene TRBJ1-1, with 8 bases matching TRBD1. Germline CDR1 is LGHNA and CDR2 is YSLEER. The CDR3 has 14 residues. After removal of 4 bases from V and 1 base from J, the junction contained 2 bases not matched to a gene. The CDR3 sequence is CASSRGQGNTEAFF. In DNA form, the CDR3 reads TGCGCCAGCAGCCGCGGACAGGGGAACACTGAAGCTTTCTTT.

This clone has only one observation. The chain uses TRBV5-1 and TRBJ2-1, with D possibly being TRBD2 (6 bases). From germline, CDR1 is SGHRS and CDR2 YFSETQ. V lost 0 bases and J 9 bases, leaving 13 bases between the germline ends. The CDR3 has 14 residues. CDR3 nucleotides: TGCGCCAGCAGCTTGGAACTAGCACGCGGTGAGCAGTTCTTC. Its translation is CASSLELARGEQFF.

CDR3 amino acids: CASSPPSSPTEQYF. The DNA of the CDR3 is TGCGCCAGCAGCCCGCCTAGCTCCCCTACCGAGCAGTACTTC. The chain has TRBV5-1 and TRBJ2-7; TRBD2 is a possible D gene (5 bases). V was pared by 4 bases and J by 6 bases, with 17 bases between. CDR1 is SGHRS and CDR2 is YFSETQ in the germline V gene. This CDR3 has 14 amino acids.